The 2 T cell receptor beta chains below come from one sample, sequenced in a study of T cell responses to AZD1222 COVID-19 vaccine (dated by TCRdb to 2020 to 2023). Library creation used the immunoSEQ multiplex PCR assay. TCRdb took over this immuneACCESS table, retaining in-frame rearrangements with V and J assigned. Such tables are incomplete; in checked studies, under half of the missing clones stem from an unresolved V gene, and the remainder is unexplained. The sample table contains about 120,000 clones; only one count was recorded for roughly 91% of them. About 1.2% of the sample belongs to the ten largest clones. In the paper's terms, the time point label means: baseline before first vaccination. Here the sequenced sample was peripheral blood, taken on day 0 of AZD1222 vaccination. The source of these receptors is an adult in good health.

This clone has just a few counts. CDR3 residues: CASSFRDGYTF. The CDR3 DNA sequence: TGTGCCAGCAGTTTCAGGGATGGCTACACCTTC. The chain employs TRBV12-3 or TRBV12-4 and TRBJ1-2; possibly TRBD1 for D (5 bases). Trimming removed 3 bases at V and 6 bases at J, with 5 bases between. This CDR3 spans 11 amino acids.

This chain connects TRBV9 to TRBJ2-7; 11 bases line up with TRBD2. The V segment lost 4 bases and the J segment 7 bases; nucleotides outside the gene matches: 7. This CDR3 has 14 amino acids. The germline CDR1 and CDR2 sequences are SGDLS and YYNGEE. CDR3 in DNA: TGTGCCAGCAGCCCTAGCGGGGGGCCTGGGGAGCAGTACTTC. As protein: CASSPSGGPGEQYF.